The 20 T cell receptor beta chains below all came from one sample that was sequenced in a study of T cell responses to AZD1222 COVID-19 vaccine. Libraries were prepared by immunoSEQ multiplex PCR; TCRdb keeps only in-frame clonotypes and omits some of them. The sample has some 98,000 clones, approximately 84% seen once. The material sequenced was peripheral blood, taken 28 days after the second AZD1222 dose. Every receptor here comes from an adult who received the AZD1222 COVID-19 vaccine.

The chain links TRBV19 to TRBJ2-1; no reliable D call. This CDR3 spans 14 amino acids. V gave up 5 bases and J gave up 1 base, with 9 bases separating them. Germline V gene lookup returns CDR1 LNHDA and CDR2 SQIVND (reference sequence). This chain's CDR3 is CASSEVISYNEQFF. The DNA of the CDR3 is TGTGCCAGTAGTGAGGTTATTTCCTACAATGAGCAGTTCTTC.

The CDR3 sequence: CASSEEHHYGYTF. CDR3 coding DNA: TGTGCCAGCAGCGAGGAACACCACTATGGCTACACCTTC. The chain uses TRBV7-8 and TRBJ1-2; D not certain. Germline assignment: CDR1 SGHVS and CDR2 FQNEAQ. V lost 5 bases to trimming and J lost 3 bases, with 10 bases between them. This CDR3 region has 13 residues.

V and J are TRBV12-3 or TRBV12-4 and TRBJ1-2; 7 bases map to TRBD1. V lost 5 bases and J lost 4; bases outside the gene matches: 4. This CDR3 region has 13 residues. CDR3 sequence: CASSTGTAYGYTF. In nucleotides, the CDR3 is TGTGCCAGCAGTACAGGGACAGCCTATGGCTACACCTTC.

The V gene is TRBV21-1, the J gene TRBJ2-4. TRBV21-1 is an annotated pseudogene. The CDR3 runs to 20 residues. The CDR3 sequence: CASSKERGVIAPVAKNIQYF. CDR3 DNA sequence: TGTGCCAGCAGCAAGGAGAGGGGTGTAATAGCCCCCGTAGCCAAAAACATTCAGTACTTC.

This clone was seen a few times. The V gene is TRBV5-4, the J gene TRBJ1-1; D is uncertain. Germline lookup yields CDR1 SGHNT and CDR2 YYREEE (reference sequence). This CDR3 contains 14 residues. Trimming took 0 bases from V and 0 from J, leaving 6 bases between them. CDR3 nucleotide sequence: TGTGCCAGCAGCTTGGCCACCCTGAACACTGAAGCTTTCTTT. Residues: CASSLATLNTEAFF.

The J gene is TRBJ1-5, the V gene TRBV28, with 10 bases that match TRBD1. CDR3 length equals 14 residues. V lost 6 bases to trimming and J lost 6 bases; unmatched junction nucleotides: 5. Germline V gives CDR1 MDHEN, CDR2 SYDVKM. CDR3: CASSRDRGGQPQHF. As DNA, the CDR3 is TGTGCCAGCAGCCGGGACAGGGGCGGTCAGCCCCAGCATTTT.

The J gene is TRBJ1-1, the V gene TRBV28; D is uncertain. The germline gives CDR1 MDHEN, CDR2 SYDVKM. The CDR3 spans 12 residues. Trimming pared 6 bases from V and 0 bases from J, leaving 5 bases between. CDR3 loop: CASSKLNTEAFF. In nucleotides, the CDR3 is TGTGCCAGCAGCAAATTGAACACTGAAGCTTTCTTT.

J is TRBJ2-3 and V is TRBV27; D is unresolved. This CDR3 comprises 14 residues. V shed 2 bases and J shed 3 bases, with 9 bases lying between them. The germline V gene has CDR1 MNHEY and CDR2 SMNVEV (reference sequence). The DNA for the CDR3 is TGTGCCAGCAGTTTAACCCGGAGTACAGATACGCAGTATTTT. Its protein is CASSLTRSTDTQYF.

The rearrangement uses TRBV19 and TRBJ2-7; D might be TRBD2 (6 bases). This CDR3 contains 14 residues. V lost 4 bases and J lost 4, with 14 bases in between. Per germline, CDR1 LNHDA and CDR2 SQIVND (reference sequence). Here the CDR3 reads CASSTRESLYEQYF. DNA of the CDR3: TGTGCCAGTAGTACTCGGGAGAGCTTATACGAGCAGTACTTC.

The chain recombines TRBV5-1 with TRBJ1-3; no reliable D call. CDR3 length equals 16 residues. The V gene lost 0 bases and the J gene lost 0 bases, with 10 bases spanning the gap. Germline V gene sequence: CDR1 SGHRS, CDR2 YFSETQ. The CDR3 reads CASSLAGRNSGNTIYF. CDR3 sequence (DNA): TGCGCCAGCAGCTTGGCTGGGCGAAACTCTGGAAACACCATATATTTT.

The chain combines TRBV5-4 with TRBJ2-5; D is unclear. Germline V CDR1 and CDR2: SGHNT, YYREEE (reference sequence). The V end was cut by 0 bases, the J end by 3 bases, with 0 bases between. This CDR3 spans 11 amino acids. The CDR3 DNA follows: TGTGCCAGCAGCTTGGAAGAGACCCAGTACTTC. Encoded protein: CASSLEETQYF. Combining the CDR3 with reference TRBV5-4 and TRBJ2-5 gives the whole variable domain ETGVTQSPTHLIKTRGQQVTLRCSSQSGHNTVSWYQQALGQGPQFIFQYYREEENGRGNFPPRFSGLQFPNYSSELNVNALELDDSALYLCASSLEETQYFGPGTRLLVL.

In this sample, this clone turned up once. The chain recombines TRBV4-1 with TRBJ2-2; tentatively, D is TRBD2 (6 bases). The CDR3 has 13 residues. Germline-derived CDR1 and CDR2 are MGHRA and YSYEKL. V was clipped by 3 bases and J by 6 bases, with 8 bases between them. CDR3 sequence reads: CASSQGLSGELFF. The CDR3 DNA follows: TGCGCCAGCAGCCAGGGACTTTCCGGGGAGCTGTTTTTT.

The chain uses TRBV4-1 and TRBJ1-1, with 9 bases aligning to TRBD1. Germline CDR1 reads MGHRA; CDR2 reads YSYEKL. J was trimmed by 3 bases and V by 1 base; bases with no gene match: 3. The CDR3 length is 15 residues. The CDR3 loop reads CASSQVDRGDTEAFF. CDR3 coding DNA: TGCGCCAGCAGCCAAGTTGACAGGGGGGACACTGAAGCTTTCTTT.

The rearrangement uses TRBV5-1 and TRBJ2-3; 13 nucleotides line up with TRBD2. Germline CDR1 reads SGHRS; CDR2 reads YFSETQ. V was clipped by 0 bases and J by 10 bases; unmatched bases: 5. The CDR3 has 15 residues. CDR3 sequence (DNA): TGCGCCAGCAGCTTGGGGACTAGCGGGGGAGTGGCGCAGTATTTT. Encoded protein: CASSLGTSGGVAQYF.

The CDR3 sequence is CASSIRTGEEKLFF. Written as DNA, the CDR3 is TGCGCCAGCAGCATTAGGACAGGGGAAGAAAAACTGTTTTTT. The chain combines TRBV5-1 with TRBJ1-4; 9 nucleotides line up with TRBD1. Trimming cost V 4 bases and J 8 bases; bases outside gene matches: 6. This CDR3 has 14 residues. Germline CDR1 and CDR2: SGHRS and YFSETQ.

In this sample, this clone turned up a few times. As DNA, the CDR3 is TGTGCCAGCAGCCATTCCGGGCCCAAGGTAGCCAAAAACATTCAGTACTTC. Translating gives CASSHSGPKVAKNIQYF. The V and J genes are TRBV5-5 and TRBJ2-4; D remains unclear. CDR1 and CDR2 from the germline V gene are SGHKS and YYEKEE (reference sequence). The CDR3 extends over 17 amino acids. V was pared by 4 bases and J by 0 bases, with 17 bases between.

The chain links TRBV2 to TRBJ2-7, with D possibly being TRBD1 or TRBD2 (5 bases each). The CDR3 loop spans 15 amino acids. Trimming left V 1 base short and J 3 bases short, with 13 bases between. Germline CDR1 is SNHLY and CDR2 is FYNNEI. CDR3 region: CASSEEAGRGYEQYF. In DNA, the CDR3 is TGTGCCAGCAGTGAAGAGGCAGGGAGAGGCTACGAGCAGTACTTC.

V gene TRBV27 combines with J gene TRBJ2-3, with D possibly matching TRBD2 (5 bases). Trimming removed 7 bases from V and 6 bases from J, with 14 bases in between. In germline, CDR1 is MNHEY, CDR2 SMNVEV (reference sequence). CDR3 length: 13 residues. CDR3 DNA: TGTGCCAGCACCCTCCTGGACTCTGATACGCAGTATTTT. Amino acids: CASTLLDSDTQYF.

The chain has TRBV12-5 and TRBJ2-3; 10 nucleotides agree with TRBD1. V shed 0 bases and J 3 bases; nucleotides not matched to a gene: 3. The CDR3 has 16 residues. CDR1 and CDR2 from the germline V gene are LGHNT and FRNRAP. DNA of the CDR3: TGTGCTAGTGGTTTGGTTAGGGGACAGGGGACAGATACGCAGTATTTT. Translation: CASGLVRGQGTDTQYF.

The chain recombines TRBV14 with TRBJ1-2; D might be TRBD1 (5 bases). V lost 4 bases, J lost 7 bases, and 16 bases lay in between. The CDR3 length is 14 residues. Germline values: CDR1 SGHDN, CDR2 FVKESK. The CDR3 sequence: CASSPFGGSSGYTF. DNA of the CDR3: TGTGCCAGCAGCCCCTTCGGGGGGTCTAGTGGCTACACCTTC.